Following are 15 T cell receptor beta chains from one sample sequenced in a study of blood T cell repertoires in COVID-19. Using immunoSEQ multiplex PCR, the repertoire was profiled, and TCRdb retains in-frame clones only, with some absent. Of around 180,000 clones listed, 75% to 90% are singletons. Sequences were obtained from peripheral blood. The receptors here all came from a man in his fifties or sixties with acute or convalescent COVID-19.

V and J are TRBV6-5 and TRBJ2-2; TRBD2 matches at 7 bases. Germline-derived CDR1 and CDR2 are MNHEY and SVGAGI. After removal of 5 bases from V and 7 bases from J, the junction contained 10 bases not matched to a gene. CDR3 length: 15 amino acids. CDR3 amino acids: CASSRPQGGSGELFF. DNA for the CDR3: TGTGCCAGCAGTCGCCCCCAGGGCGGGAGCGGGGAGCTGTTTTTT.

The chain carries TRBV10-3 and TRBJ2-1; 8 nucleotides agree with TRBD1. CDR1 is ENHRY, CDR2 SYGVKD, per germline. Trimming cost V 6 bases and J 5 bases; bases outside gene matches: 6. The CDR3 spans 14 residues. CDR3 sequence (DNA): TGTGCCATCAGCAGGACAGGGCGGAACAATGAGCAGTTCTTC. It encodes CAISRTGRNNEQFF.

The chain carries TRBV6-5 and TRBJ1-1; 8 bases match TRBD1. The V and J ends lost 7 bases and 4 bases, in that order; junction bases with no gene match: 8. This CDR3 is built from 14 residues. Germline values: CDR1 MNHEY, CDR2 SVGAGI. The CDR3 loop is CASNPTGAGTEAFF. The CDR3 DNA sequence: TGTGCCAGCAATCCGACAGGGGCTGGCACTGAAGCTTTCTTT.

J is TRBJ2-7 and V is TRBV5-1; tentative D call: TRBD2 (5 bases). The CDR3 is 13 amino acids. Deletions cut 4 bases from V and 4 bases from J, with 12 bases between. CDR1 is SGHRS, CDR2 YFSETQ, per germline. CDR3 amino acids: CASSERVGYEQYF. In DNA form, the CDR3 reads TGCGCCAGCAGCGAGAGGGTGGGGTACGAGCAGTACTTC.

This clone was seen only a few times. This chain joins TRBV19 and TRBJ2-1, with 11 bases that match TRBD2. Germline lookup yields CDR1 LNHDA and CDR2 SQIVND (reference sequence). The V and J ends lost 9 bases and 2 bases, in that order; junction bases with no gene match: 6. The CDR3 length is 15 residues. The chain's CDR3 is CASRTSGHPYNEQFF. The CDR3 coding sequence is TGTGCCAGCCGGACTAGCGGGCACCCCTACAATGAGCAGTTCTTC. The full variable domain, rest sourced from reference TRBV19 and TRBJ2-1, is DGGITQSPKYLFRKEGQNVTLSCEQNLNHDAMYWYRQDPGQGLRLIYYSQIVNDFQKGDIAEGYSVSREKKESFPLTVTSAQKNPTAFYLCASRTSGHPYNEQFFGPGTRLTVL.

The V and J genes are TRBV6-5 and TRBJ1-5; weak D call: TRBD1 (6 bases). Trimming removed 5 bases at V and 6 bases at J, with 17 bases between. This CDR3 is 15 amino acids long. Germline V CDR1 and CDR2: MNHEY, SVGAGI. CDR3 nucleotide sequence: TGTGCCAGCAGTCCCCAAGGGGGGGGCACTCAGCCCCAGCATTTT. Its translation: CASSPQGGGTQPQHF.

The chain is built from TRBV27 and TRBJ1-6; possible D gene TRBD1, 6 bases. This CDR3 comprises 13 residues. Looked up from germline, CDR1 is MNHEY and CDR2 is SMNVEV (reference sequence). Trimming removed 8 bases at V and 9 bases at J, with 14 bases between. CDR3 sequence: CASSPRGSSPLHF. CDR3 sequence (DNA): TGTGCCAGCTCCCCAAGGGGGAGTTCACCCCTCCACTTT.

The V and J genes are TRBV19 and TRBJ2-1; no clear D gene. Trimming shortened V by 6 bases and J by 4 bases, and 7 bases separated the two germline ends. This CDR3 contains 12 residues. CDR1 and CDR2 (germline): LNHDA, SQIVND (reference sequence). The CDR3 bases are TGTGCCAGTAGCCCCCGGTACAATGAGCAGTTCTTC. This encodes CASSPRYNEQFF. Based on the CDR3 plus reference TRBV19 and TRBJ2-1, the full variable domain is DGGITQSPKYLFRKEGQNVTLSCEQNLNHDAMYWYRQDPGQGLRLIYYSQIVNDFQKGDIAEGYSVSREKKESFPLTVTSAQKNPTAFYLCASSPRYNEQFFGPGTRLTVL.

The rearrangement links TRBV7-9 to TRBJ2-2, with a possible D match to TRBD2 (6 bases). This CDR3 has 15 residues. Germline V gene sequence: CDR1 SEHNR, CDR2 FQNEAQ (reference sequence). The V end lost 5 bases, the J end lost 5 bases, and 15 bases lay between the germline ends. Here the CDR3 reads CASSRGTGSTGELFF. The CDR3 region has the DNA TGTGCCAGCAGCAGAGGGACTGGATCTACCGGGGAGCTGTTTTTT.

There are a few counts of this clone. This chain links TRBV10-2 with TRBJ2-5; 9 nucleotides line up with TRBD2. Looked up from germline, CDR1 is WSHSY and CDR2 is SAAADI. Trimming cost V 3 bases and J 5 bases; bases outside gene matches: 4. CDR3 length: 14 amino acids. The CDR3 nucleotides read TGCGCCAGCAGTGAAGGACTAGCGATGGAGACCCAGTACTTC. Amino acids: CASSEGLAMETQYF.

V gene TRBV9 combines with J gene TRBJ2-3; 15 bases map to TRBD2. Unmatched junction bases numbered 3, after V lost 4 bases and J lost 3 bases. The CDR3 is made up of 16 amino acids. Germline CDR1 reads SGDLS; CDR2 reads YYNGEE. CDR3 residues: CASSLGLAGGTDTQYF. CDR3 bases: TGTGCCAGCAGCCTAGGACTAGCGGGAGGGACAGATACGCAGTATTTT.

The gene calls are TRBV6-2 or TRBV6-3 and TRBJ2-7, with D unclear. The germline V gene encodes CDR1 MNHEY and CDR2 SVGEGT. CDR3 length: 15 residues. The V end lost 0 bases, the J end lost 2 bases, and 11 bases lay between the germline ends. The CDR3 is CASSYSGVLTYEQYF. Here the CDR3 DNA reads TGTGCCAGCAGTTACTCGGGCGTATTAACCTACGAGCAGTACTTC.

This sequence joins TRBV28 and TRBJ2-7; the match to TRBD1 covers 8 bases. Per the germline V gene, CDR1 is MDHEN and CDR2 is SYDVKM. The CDR3 spans 19 residues. Unmatched junction bases numbered 21, after V lost 5 bases and J lost 3 bases. In DNA, the CDR3 is TGTGCCAGCAGTCTTGGTTCCGGGGCAGGGGGCCGTTTGGGCTACGAGCAGTACTTC. Its protein product is CASSLGSGAGGRLGYEQYF.

The CDR3 loop reads CASGRDRGNNEQFF. In nucleotides, the CDR3 is TGTGCCAGCGGCCGGGACAGGGGGAACAATGAGCAGTTCTTC. The V call is TRBV27, the J call TRBJ2-1; 11 bases line up with TRBD1. The V gene end was trimmed by 8 bases and the J gene end by 5 bases; junction bases not matched to a gene: 5. CDR1 is MNHEY, CDR2 SMNVEV, per germline (reference sequence). The CDR3 is 14 amino acids.

The chain carries TRBV5-4 and TRBJ2-1, with 10 bases lining up with TRBD2. There are 15 residues in the CDR3. With V trimmed by 1 base and J by 8 bases, 6 bases remained unmatched. Germline CDR1 reads SGHNT; CDR2 reads YYREEE (reference sequence). As DNA, the CDR3 is TGTGCCAGCAGCTTGATAACTAGCGGGGTTGATGAGCAGTTCTTC. This encodes CASSLITSGVDEQFF. Combining the CDR3 with reference TRBV5-4 and TRBJ2-1 gives the whole variable domain ETGVTQSPTHLIKTRGQQVTLRCSSQSGHNTVSWYQQALGQGPQFIFQYYREEENGRGNFPPRFSGLQFPNYSSELNVNALELDDSALYLCASSLITSGVDEQFFGPGTRLTVL.